This T cell receptor (beta chain) was profiled in a study of T cell changes during pregnancy in multiple sclerosis. Only in-frame clones appear in the TCRdb table, and some are missing; sequencing was by immunoSEQ multiplex PCR. The top ten hold about 3% of the sample, which has about 100,000 clones, around 92% seen once. The V gene end was trimmed by 4 bases and the J gene end by 3 bases; junction bases not matched to a gene: 4. This CDR3 has 13 residues. Germline loops: CDR1 SGHNT, CDR2 YYREEE (reference sequence). This chain links TRBV5-4 with TRBJ2-7, with 7 bases fitting TRBD1. The sequence came from a female donor with multiple sclerosis, enrolled in a pregnancy study. The starting material was peripheral blood, obtained in the first trimester of pregnancy. The CDR3 DNA is TGTGCCAGCAGCATCGGGACAGACTACGAGCAGTACTTC. This gives the protein CASSIGTDYEQYF. The complete variable domain, with remaining parts taken from reference TRBV5-4 and TRBJ2-7, reads ETGVTQSPTHLIKTRGQQVTLRCSSQSGHNTVSWYQQALGQGPQFIFQYYREEENGRGNFPPRFSGLQFPNYSSELNVNALELDDSALYLCASSIGTDYEQYFGPGTRLTVT.